The 20 T cell receptor beta chains in this list originate from one sample, sequenced in a study of T cells in Graves' hyperthyroidism and ophthalmopathy. TCR beta CDR3 regions were amplified from RNA. HTBI primers drove first-round RT-PCR of the TCR CDR3. One entry per CDR3 protein results from TCRdb running MiXCR on the multiplex PCR reads. The sample has about 380,000 distinct CDR3 sequences; approximately 14% are singletons. Sequencing used blood. These receptors originate from a woman between 55 and 75 years old with Graves' hyperthyroidism.

This clonotype was recorded at least ten times. This chain uses TRBV20-1 with TRBJ1-1; no definite D call. The CDR3 consists of 9 residues. Germline lookup yields CDR1 DFQATT and CDR2 SNEGSKA (reference sequence). The V end lost 5 bases, the J end lost 12 bases, and 10 bases lay between the germline ends. In DNA form, the CDR3 reads TGCAGTGCTGCACGGGGTTCTTTCTTT. Its protein product is CSAARGSFF.

Notes on this clonotype: Being one base from a much bigger clone, this may be a read error. The rearrangement joins TRBV5-4 to TRBJ2-2; tentative D call: TRBD2 (5 bases). This CDR3 region has 16 residues. Per the germline V gene, CDR1 is SGHNT and CDR2 is YYREEE (reference sequence). CDR3 sequence: CVSSLEGGPNTGELFF. The CDR3 DNA reads TGTGTCAGCAGCTTGGAAGGAGGCCCAAACACCGGGGAGCTGTTTTTT.

This clonotype came up many times. The genes are TRBV5-1 and TRBJ1-2; no clear D gene. Between the trimmed V and J ends, which lost 0 bases and 2 bases, there was a span of 8 bases. Germline CDR1 SGHRS, CDR2 YFSETQ. The CDR3 is 14 residues long. The CDR3 is CASSLASDNYGYTF. CDR3 bases: TGCGCCAGCAGCTTGGCGTCTGACAACTATGGCTACACCTTC.

This clonotype has more than one count but fewer than ten. Because the CDR3 is missing its conserved closing phenylalanine or tryptophan, this is likely a read error. The chain is built from TRBV11-2 and TRBJ2-7; D is possibly TRBD2 (6 bases). CDR1 is SGHAT, CDR2 FQNNGV, per germline. The CDR3 has 16 residues. Trimming removed 5 bases at V and 5 bases at J, with 22 bases between. The CDR3 is CASSLRRDSFLDEQYS. The CDR3 DNA is TGTGCCAGCAGCCTGAGGAGGGACTCGTTCCTCGACGAGCAGTACTCC.

This clonotype showed up just a few times. Here the CDR3 reads CASSRDRGEETQYF. The CDR3, as DNA: TGTGCCAGCAGCAGGGACAGGGGGGAAGAGACCCAGTACTTC. The chain recombines TRBV7-9 with TRBJ2-5; TRBD1 aligns across 11 bases. This CDR3 comprises 14 residues. Trimming cost V 5 bases and J 3 bases; bases outside gene matches: 2. Germline CDR1 is SEHNR and CDR2 is FQNEAQ (reference sequence).

This clonotype has a count of ten or more. The V call is TRBV18, the J call TRBJ1-4; D unresolved. V lost 1 base, J lost 7 bases, and 16 bases lay in between. Germline V lookup: CDR1 KGHSH, CDR2 LQKENI. The CDR3 sequence is 16 residues long. CDR3 in DNA: TGTGCCAGCTCACCACGGGAAGCCGGAGGTGGTGAAAAACTGTTTTTT. Its translation is CASSPREAGGGEKLFF.

The chain employs TRBV6-2 or TRBV6-3 and TRBJ2-3; 9 bases fit TRBD2. Germline loops: CDR1 MNHEY, CDR2 SVGEGT. The CDR3 has 15 amino acids. Trimming removed 6 bases from V and 0 bases from J; junction bases left unmatched: 4. The CDR3 protein is CASREREASTDTQYF. CDR3 nucleotide sequence: TGTGCCAGCAGGGAGCGGGAGGCTAGCACAGATACGCAGTATTTT.

This chain joins TRBV7-8 and TRBJ1-1, with 9 bases matching TRBD1. Germline V gives CDR1 SGHVS, CDR2 FQNEAQ. The CDR3 has 13 amino acids. V lost 6 bases, J lost 3 bases, and 2 bases stayed unmatched. The chain's CDR3 is CASRTGGDTEAFF. In nucleotides, the CDR3 is TGTGCCAGCAGGACAGGGGGGGACACTGAAGCTTTCTTT.

This clonotype was seen ten or more times. This sequence joins TRBV30 and TRBJ2-5; D might be TRBD1 (6 bases). The CDR3 consists of 13 residues. The V and J ends lost 0 bases and 5 bases respectively, with 10 bases between them. The germline CDR1 and CDR2 sequences are GTSNPN and SVGIG (reference sequence). The CDR3 DNA reads TGTGCCTGGAGTGTAAGGCAGGGGGAGACCCAGTACTTC. Its translation is CAWSVRQGETQYF.

This clonotype has a count of ten or more. V and J are TRBV2 and TRBJ1-1, with no clear D. The CDR3 is made up of 12 amino acids. Trimming removed 7 bases from V and 5 bases from J, with 11 bases in between. The germline V gene encodes CDR1 SNHLY and CDR2 FYNNEI. CDR3 sequence reads: CASTDGMTEAFF. DNA for the CDR3: TGTGCCAGCACGGACGGGATGACTGAAGCTTTCTTT.

The sample holds a few counts of this clonotype. The germline gene is not matched at one end of the junction; a read error may be the cause. The chain has TRBV3-1 and TRBJ2-5; TRBD1 or TRBD2 may be the D gene (5 bases each). This CDR3 comprises 16 residues. Per the germline V gene, CDR1 is LGHDT and CDR2 is YNNKEL (reference sequence). Written as DNA, the CDR3 is TGTGCCAGCAGCCAACCCGGGGCGAGACCCCAAGAGATCCAGTACTTC. Translation: CASSQPGARPQEIQYF.

This clonotype was seen at least ten times. The rearrangement joins TRBV7-8 to TRBJ2-3; perhaps TRBD1 as D (6 bases). The CDR3 covers 16 residues. The V gene lost 5 bases and the J gene lost 0 bases, with 15 bases spanning the gap. Per the germline V gene, CDR1 is SGHVS and CDR2 is FQNEAQ. CDR3 sequence (DNA): TGTGCCAGCAGCCCCTACAGGGCACCCAGCACAGATACGCAGTATTTT. Translated: CASSPYRAPSTDTQYF. Combining the CDR3 with reference TRBV7-8 and TRBJ2-3 gives the whole variable domain GAGVSQSPRYKVAKRGQDVALRCDPISGHVSLFWYQQALGQGPEFLTYFQNEAQLDKSGLPSDRFFAERPEGSVSTLKIQRTQQEDSAVYLCASSPYRAPSTDTQYFGPGTRLTVL.

This clonotype has at least ten counts. CDR3 bases: TGTGCCAGCAGTTACGGTGGACAGTCCTACAATGAGCAGTTCTTC. It translates to CASSYGGQSYNEQFF. The chain combines TRBV6-6 with TRBJ2-1; TRBD1 might be the D (6 bases). CDR3 length: 15 residues. Germline-derived CDR1 and CDR2 are MNHNY and SVGAGI (reference sequence). Trimming took off 2 bases at V and 1 base at J, with 9 bases between the two ends.

J is TRBJ2-3 and V is TRBV13; the D is unclear. The ends were cut back, 5 bases at V and 6 bases at J, with 15 bases in the middle. The CDR3 totals 14 residues. The V gene's germline CDR1 is PRHDT and CDR2 FYEKMQ (reference sequence). CDR3 in amino acids: CASSLPGSKDTQYF. In DNA form, the CDR3 reads TGTGCCAGCAGCCTTCCTGGGTCTAAGGATACGCAGTATTTT. Looking up the rest from reference TRBV13 and TRBJ2-3 gives the full variable domain: AAGVIQSPRHLIKEKRETATLKCYPIPRHDTVYWYQQGPGQDPQFLISFYEKMQSDKGSIPDRFSAQQFSDYHSELNMSSLELGDSALYFCASSLPGSKDTQYFGPGTRLTVL.

This clonotype was counted ten times or more. V and J are TRBV10-3 and TRBJ2-3; 7 nucleotides agree with TRBD1. The V gene end was trimmed by 10 bases and the J gene end by 2 bases; junction bases not matched to a gene: 6. Germline V gene sequence: CDR1 ENHRY, CDR2 SYGVKD. The CDR3 covers 13 residues. CDR3 loop: CATWDSLTDTQYF. Here the CDR3 DNA reads TGTGCCACCTGGGACAGTCTCACAGATACGCAGTATTTT.

J is TRBJ2-1 and V is TRBV19, with 8 bases that match TRBD2. The CDR3 is 16 amino acids. J was trimmed by 8 bases and V by 5 bases; bases with no gene match: 14. Germline assignment: CDR1 LNHDA and CDR2 SQIVND (reference sequence). The CDR3 here is CASSPTAGVGSDEQFF. In DNA form, the CDR3 reads TGTGCCAGTAGTCCTACAGCGGGAGTAGGGAGTGATGAGCAGTTCTTC.

There are many counts of this clonotype. The chain joins TRBV7-6 to TRBJ2-7, with D perhaps TRBD1 or TRBD2 (5 bases each). Germline CDR1 reads SGHVS; CDR2 reads FNYEAQ. The CDR3 runs 14 residues. The V and J ends lost 5 bases and 2 bases respectively, with 13 bases between them. The CDR3 coding sequence is TGTGCCAGCAGCCCTGAGTGGGGGACCTACGAGCAGTACTTC. It codes for CASSPEWGTYEQYF. The full variable domain, completed using reference TRBV7-6 and TRBJ2-7, is GAGVSQSPRYKVTKRGQDVALRCDPISGHVSLYWYRQALGQGPEFLTYFNYEAQQDKSGLPNDRFSAERPEGSISTLTIQRTEQRDSAMYRCASSPEWGTYEQYFGPGTRLTVT.

The table lists this clonotype with a few counts. With a much larger clone just one base away, this may be a read error. The V and J genes are TRBV7-3 and TRBJ2-3; 9 nucleotides agree with TRBD1. The better agreement between TRBJ1-5 and the DNA end casts doubt on the J call. Germline CDR1 and CDR2: SGHTA and FQGTGA. The CDR3 consists of 14 residues. The CDR3 DNA reads as TGTGCCAGCAGCCCCGGACAGGGGCCAGATACGCAGCATTTT. This encodes CASSPGQGPDTQHF.

The chain has TRBV6-1 and TRBJ1-2; D unresolved. Germline CDR1 reads MNHNS; CDR2 reads SASEGT. Deletions cut 1 base from V and 0 bases from J, with 9 bases between. The CDR3 covers 15 residues. CDR3 residues: CASSEGTVSNYGYTF. For the CDR3, the DNA is TGTGCCAGCAGTGAAGGAACCGTATCTAACTATGGCTACACCTTC.

This clonotype appeared many times. The genes are TRBV5-1 and TRBJ2-1; the D gene is possibly TRBD2 (7 bases). V was shortened by 7 bases and J by 6 bases, with 20 bases between the two germline ends. Germline V gene data show CDR1 as SGHRS and CDR2 as YFSETQ. The CDR3 loop spans 15 amino acids. CDR3 nucleotides: TGCGCCAGCTATACGGGGGCGGGAGTCCCCAATGAGCAGTTCTTC. Protein: CASYTGAGVPNEQFF.